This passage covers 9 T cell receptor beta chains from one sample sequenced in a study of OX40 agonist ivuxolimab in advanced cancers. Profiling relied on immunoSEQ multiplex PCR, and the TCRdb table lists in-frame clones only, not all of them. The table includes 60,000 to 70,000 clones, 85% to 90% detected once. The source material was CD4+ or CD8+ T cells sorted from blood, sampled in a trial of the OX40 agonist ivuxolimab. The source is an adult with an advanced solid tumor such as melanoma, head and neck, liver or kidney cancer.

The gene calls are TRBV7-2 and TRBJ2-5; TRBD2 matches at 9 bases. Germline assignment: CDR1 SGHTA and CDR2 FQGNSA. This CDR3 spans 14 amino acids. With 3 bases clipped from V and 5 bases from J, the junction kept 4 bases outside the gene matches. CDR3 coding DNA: TGTGCCAGCAGCTTCGGGACTAGCTACGAGACCCAGTACTTC. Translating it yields CASSFGTSYETQYF.

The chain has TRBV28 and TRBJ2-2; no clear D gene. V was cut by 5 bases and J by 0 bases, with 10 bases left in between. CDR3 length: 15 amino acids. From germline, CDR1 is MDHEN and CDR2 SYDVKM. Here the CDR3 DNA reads TGTGCCAGCAGTACGACTCACGCGAACACCGGGGAGCTGTTTTTT. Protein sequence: CASSTTHANTGELFF.

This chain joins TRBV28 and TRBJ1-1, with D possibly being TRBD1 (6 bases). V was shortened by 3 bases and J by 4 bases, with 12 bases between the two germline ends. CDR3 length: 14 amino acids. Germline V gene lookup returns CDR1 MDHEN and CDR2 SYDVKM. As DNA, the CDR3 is TGTGCCAGCAGTTTCCCTGACAGGCTCACTGAAGCTTTCTTT. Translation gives CASSFPDRLTEAFF.

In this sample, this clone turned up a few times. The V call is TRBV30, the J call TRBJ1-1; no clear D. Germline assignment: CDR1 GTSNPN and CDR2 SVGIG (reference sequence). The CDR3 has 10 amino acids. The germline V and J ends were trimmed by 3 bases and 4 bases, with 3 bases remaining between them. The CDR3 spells CAWSGTEAFF. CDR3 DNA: TGTGCCTGGAGCGGCACTGAAGCTTTCTTT.

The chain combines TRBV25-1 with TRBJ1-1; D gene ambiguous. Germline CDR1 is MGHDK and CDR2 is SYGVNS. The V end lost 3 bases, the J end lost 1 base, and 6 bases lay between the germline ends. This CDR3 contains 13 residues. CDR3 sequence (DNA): TGTGCCAGCAGTGAGGGGTGGAACACTGAAGCTTTCTTT. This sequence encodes CASSEGWNTEAFF.

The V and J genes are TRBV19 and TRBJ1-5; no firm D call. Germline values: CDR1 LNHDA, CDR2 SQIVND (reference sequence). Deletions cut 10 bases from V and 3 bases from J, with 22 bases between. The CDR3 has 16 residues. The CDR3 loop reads CATQPGEKPSNQPQHF. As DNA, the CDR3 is TGTGCCACTCAGCCTGGGGAGAAACCTTCCAATCAGCCCCAGCATTTT.

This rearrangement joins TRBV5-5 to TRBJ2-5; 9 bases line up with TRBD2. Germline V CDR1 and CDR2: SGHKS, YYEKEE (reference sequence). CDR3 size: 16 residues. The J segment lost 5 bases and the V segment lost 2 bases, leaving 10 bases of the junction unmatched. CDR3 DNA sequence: TGTGCCAGCAGCTTCTTCAAACTAGCGGGTCGCGAGACCCAGTACTTC. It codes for CASSFFKLAGRETQYF.

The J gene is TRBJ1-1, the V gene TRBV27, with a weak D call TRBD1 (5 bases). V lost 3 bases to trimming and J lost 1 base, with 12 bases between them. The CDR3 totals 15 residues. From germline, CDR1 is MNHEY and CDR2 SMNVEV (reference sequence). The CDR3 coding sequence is TGTGCCAGCAGTTTCCTTGCAGGGAAGAACACTGAAGCTTTCTTT. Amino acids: CASSFLAGKNTEAFF.

The CDR3 loop is CASSLPREGGYEQYF. DNA for the CDR3: TGTGCCAGCAGTCTCCCGAGGGAAGGCGGCTACGAGCAGTACTTC. The genes are TRBV28 and TRBJ2-5, with a tentative D call TRBD2 (5 bases). The end of the DNA aligns better with TRBJ2-7, so the J call may be wrong. Germline V gene sequence: CDR1 MDHEN, CDR2 SYDVKM. The CDR3 runs 15 residues.